Listed here are 28 T cell receptor beta chains from one sample, sequenced in a study of CD8 T cells in ankylosing spondylitis. TCRdb reprocessed the 5' RACE reads with MiXCR, giving one entry per CDR3 protein. The sample has 700,000 or so distinct CDR3 sequences; around a fifth are singletons. For these TCRs, the target antigens are not known. Study-level results: For ankylosing spondylitis blood, a TCR beta motif of eight or nine highly homologous variants appeared characteristic.

Sample: blood, either unsorted or a sorted T cell fraction (not recorded which). These receptors all come from a male donor with ankylosing spondylitis.

The genes are TRBV20-1 and TRBJ2-1; TRBD2 aligns across 10 bases. The CDR3 consists of 13 residues. Trimming at V came to 3 bases and at J to 7 bases, leaving 3 bases not matched to a gene. From germline, CDR1 is DFQATT and CDR2 SNEGSKA (reference sequence). The CDR3 bases are TGCAGTGCTAGGGGGACTAGCGTTAATGAGCAGTTCTTC. Translation: CSARGTSVNEQFF.

The chain is built from TRBV11-3 and TRBJ2-1; 9 bases map to TRBD1. Germline-derived CDR1 and CDR2 are SGHNT and YENEEA. Losses at the gene ends were 2 bases for V and 6 bases for J; bases not matched to a gene: 5. The CDR3 covers 15 residues. The CDR3 nucleotides read TGTGCCAGCAGCTTACAACAGGGGGCGATCAATGAGCAGTTCTTC. It translates to CASSLQQGAINEQFF.

The chain is built from TRBV2 and TRBJ1-4; D uncertain. CDR1 is SNHLY and CDR2 is FYNNEI in the germline V gene. Deletions cut 5 bases from V and 3 bases from J, with 10 bases between. The CDR3 covers 14 residues. CDR3 nucleotides: TGTGCCAGCAGTTACAGCGGGGCTAATGAAAAACTGTTTTTT. Its translation is CASSYSGANEKLFF.

V usage is TRBV5-1 and J usage is TRBJ2-3, with TRBD1 matching over 9 bases. The CDR3 loop spans 16 amino acids. V was clipped by 4 bases and J by 0 bases; unmatched bases: 6. The germline V gene has CDR1 SGHRS and CDR2 YFSETQ. The CDR3 spells CASSPGTGWSTDTQYF. Here the CDR3 DNA reads TGCGCCAGCAGCCCCGGGACAGGGTGGAGCACAGATACGCAGTATTTT.

The sample holds a few counts of this clonotype. The CDR3 loop reads CASGLWASENTEAFF. DNA of the CDR3: TGTGCCAGCGGCTTGTGGGCATCCGAGAACACTGAAGCTTTCTTT. The chain uses TRBV6-1 and TRBJ1-1; D not certain. The CDR3 is 15 residues long. CDR1 and CDR2 (germline): MNHNS, SASEGT. The germline V and J ends were trimmed by 8 bases and 1 base, with 17 bases remaining between them.

A few counts support this clonotype. Mismatch with germline at one junction end may stem from a read error. The chain is built from TRBV18 and TRBJ2-7; D tentatively reads TRBD1 or TRBD2 (5 bases each). CDR1 and CDR2 from the germline V gene are KGHSH and LQKENI. The CDR3 has 13 residues. The CDR3 DNA sequence: TGTGCCAGCTCACGGGACGGCGGTTACGGGCAGTACTTC. This sequence encodes CASSRDGGYGQYF.

In DNA form, the CDR3 reads TGTGCCAGCAGGGGCTGGGATAACACTGAAGCTTTCTTT. Translation gives CASRGWDNTEAFF. The rearrangement links TRBV12-3 or TRBV12-4 to TRBJ1-1; D is undetermined. This CDR3 comprises 13 residues. V gave up 6 bases and J gave up 2 bases, with 10 bases separating them.

J is TRBJ1-1 and V is TRBV2; D may be TRBD1 (6 bases). The CDR3 spans 13 residues. The V and J ends lost 4 bases and 8 bases respectively, with 14 bases between them. Germline V gives CDR1 SNHLY, CDR2 FYNNEI. The CDR3 sequence is CASSASWDKEAFF. CDR3 bases: TGTGCCAGCAGTGCGAGTTGGGACAAGGAAGCTTTCTTT.

This clonotype was seen many times. The J gene is TRBJ2-2, the V gene TRBV5-1; D unresolved. The V gene lost 0 bases and the J gene lost 5 bases, with 5 bases spanning the gap. This CDR3 region has 13 residues. Germline CDR1 and CDR2: SGHRS and YFSETQ. CDR3 in DNA: TGCGCCAGCAGCTTGGGAGTGACCGGGGAGCTGTTTTTT. This translates into CASSLGVTGELFF.

This clonotype was seen repeatedly, ten times or more. This chain uses TRBV12-3 or TRBV12-4 with TRBJ1-6; 7 nucleotides agree with TRBD1. CDR3 length: 15 amino acids. The ends lost 6 bases at V and 10 bases at J; junction bases unmatched: 12. The CDR3: CASSPKGEGGSPLHF. The DNA of the CDR3 is TGTGCCAGCAGCCCGAAGGGGGAAGGGGGCTCACCCCTCCACTTT.

The CDR3 reads CASSQVVLAGTYNEQFF. The CDR3 DNA reads TGCGCCAGCAGCCAAGTCGTACTAGCGGGCACGTACAATGAGCAGTTCTTC. The chain uses TRBV4-1 and TRBJ2-1; TRBD2 matches 9 bases. The germline gives CDR1 MGHRA, CDR2 YSYEKL. Trimming took 1 base from V and 4 from J; bases not matched to a gene: 8. The CDR3 loop spans 17 amino acids.

This sequence joins TRBV6-1 and TRBJ1-1; D not resolved. V lost 6 bases and J lost 5, with 13 bases in between. The germline V gene has CDR1 MNHNS and CDR2 SASEGT. This CDR3 has 13 amino acids. CDR3: CASRRSGITEAFF. The CDR3 DNA reads as TGTGCCAGCAGGAGGTCCGGGATAACTGAAGCTTTCTTT.

This clonotype was found a few times. V is TRBV6-1 and J is TRBJ2-1; 8 positions match TRBD2. The CDR3 runs to 14 residues. V gave up 4 bases and J gave up 4 bases; unmatched junction bases: 3. CDR1 is MNHNS and CDR2 is SASEGT in the germline V gene. The CDR3 sequence: CASSGASGYNEQFF. The CDR3, as DNA: TGTGCCAGCAGTGGTGCTAGCGGGTACAATGAGCAGTTCTTC.

This clonotype has ten or more counts. This chain joins TRBV12-3 or TRBV12-4 and TRBJ2-5, with D tentatively TRBD1 (5 bases). The CDR3 sequence is 15 residues long. Trimming removed 4 bases at V and 4 bases at J, with 16 bases between. CDR3 coding DNA: TGTGCCAGCAGTTCCCTGGGGCTGGCGCCAGAGACCCAGTACTTC. It specifies CASSSLGLAPETQYF.

This clonotype has just a few counts. The genes are TRBV29-1 and TRBJ1-1; D might be TRBD1 (5 bases). The CDR3 loop spans 13 amino acids. Germline CDR1 reads SQVTM; CDR2 reads ANQGSEA. V shed 6 bases and J shed 5 bases, with 16 bases lying between them. The CDR3 nucleotides are TGCAGCGTGTTCAGAGGGGCCCGAACTGAAGCTTTCTTT. This sequence encodes CSVFRGARTEAFF.

The J gene is TRBJ2-1, the V gene TRBV24-1; 12 bases match TRBD2. The V segment lost 4 bases and the J segment 7 bases; nucleotides outside the gene matches: 4. There are 15 residues in the CDR3. Germline assignment: CDR1 KGHDR and CDR2 SFDVKD. The CDR3 nucleotides read TGTGCCACCAGTGAGACTAGCGGGGGAATAAATGAGCAGTTCTTC. This codes for CATSETSGGINEQFF.

This clonotype was seen ten or more times. The rearrangement uses TRBV12-3 or TRBV12-4 and TRBJ2-5; D gene uncertain. V gave up 4 bases and J gave up 2 bases, with 8 bases separating them. This CDR3 has 13 residues. The CDR3 coding sequence is TGTGCCAGCAGTTCAGACTTACAAGAGACCCAGTACTTC. This sequence encodes CASSSDLQETQYF.

This clonotype appeared a few times. The V gene is TRBV27, the J gene TRBJ2-7, with 8 bases fitting TRBD2. There are 16 residues in the CDR3. V shed 5 bases, J shed 4 bases, and the junction held 13 bases outside the gene matches. CDR1 and CDR2 from the germline V gene are MNHEY and SMNVEV (reference sequence). CDR3 amino acids: CASSGVGAGGGYEQYF. The CDR3 nucleotides read TGTGCCAGCAGTGGGGTAGGGGCGGGAGGAGGGTACGAGCAGTACTTC.

This clonotype appeared a few times. The gene calls are TRBV20-1 and TRBJ2-7, with 12 bases aligning to TRBD2. V lost 4 bases to trimming and J lost 4 bases; unmatched junction nucleotides: 14. The CDR3 is 17 residues long. Germline V gives CDR1 DFQATT, CDR2 SNEGSKA (reference sequence). The CDR3 DNA reads TGCAGTGCTATTTCTTCCGGGGGTCTAGCGGGAGGGTACGAGCAGTACTTC. Encoded protein: CSAISSGGLAGGYEQYF.

This chain links TRBV7-2 with TRBJ2-7, with a tentative D call TRBD2 (5 bases). This CDR3 region has 13 residues. The germline V gene has CDR1 SGHTA and CDR2 FQGNSA. The V gene lost 0 bases and the J gene lost 6 bases, with 9 bases spanning the gap. CDR3 protein: CASSLATGSEQYF. The CDR3 bases are TGTGCCAGCAGCTTAGCTACTGGGAGCGAGCAGTACTTC.

This clonotype occurred a few times. This chain links TRBV30 with TRBJ1-5; D not resolved. Germline V gives CDR1 GTSNPN, CDR2 SVGIG (reference sequence). With 2 bases removed from V and 2 bases from J, the gap between germline ends came to 16 bases. This CDR3 is 16 amino acids long. The CDR3 region is CAWSPRTFSGNQPQHF. The CDR3 DNA reads TGTGCCTGGAGTCCCCGGACGTTCTCCGGCAATCAGCCCCAGCATTTT. The variable domain in full, with the rest retrieved from reference TRBV30 and TRBJ1-5, is SQTIHQWPATLVQPVGSPLSLECTVEGTSNPNLYWYRQAAGRGLQLLFYSVGIGQISSEVPQNLSASRPQDRQFILSSKKLLLSDSGFYLCAWSPRTFSGNQPQHFGDGTRLSIL.

This clonotype was seen more than once but under ten times. J is TRBJ1-2 and V is TRBV29-1; TRBD1 aligns across 7 bases. The CDR3 is 15 residues long. CDR1 is SQVTM and CDR2 is ANQGSEA in the germline V gene. The J segment lost 3 bases and the V segment lost 0 bases, leaving 7 bases of the junction unmatched. CDR3 bases: TGCAGCGTTGAAGATCTTCAGGGGGAAGACTATGGCTACACCTTC. It specifies CSVEDLQGEDYGYTF. Complete variable domain (other parts from reference TRBV29-1 and TRBJ1-2): SAVISQKPSRDICQRGTSLTIQCQVDSQVTMMFWYRQQPGQSLTLIATANQGSEATYESGFVIDKFPISRPNLTFSTLTVSNMSPEDSSIYLCSVEDLQGEDYGYTFGSGTRLTVV.

This clonotype was detected only a few times. The V gene is TRBV24-1, the J gene TRBJ2-1, with 8 bases matching TRBD1. The CDR3 has 15 residues. The junction had 1 base not matched to a gene; V was cut back by 4 bases and J by 0 bases. Germline CDR1 KGHDR, CDR2 SFDVKD. The CDR3, as DNA: TGTGCCACCAGTGACACAGGGGGCTCCTACAATGAGCAGTTCTTC. Translation gives CATSDTGGSYNEQFF.

This clonotype appeared many times. The chain employs TRBV12-3 or TRBV12-4 and TRBJ2-7, with D possibly being TRBD2 (5 bases). Trimming took 6 bases from V and 0 from J, leaving 9 bases between them. The CDR3 sequence is 13 residues long. DNA for the CDR3: TGTGCCAGCAGCGCCGGGAACTCCTACGAGCAGTACTTC. As protein: CASSAGNSYEQYF.

The chain couples TRBV12-3 or TRBV12-4 to TRBJ2-1; D not certain. The CDR3 has 12 residues. V was cut by 3 bases and J by 8 bases, with 8 bases left in between. CDR3 in amino acids: CASSFMWDEQFF. The CDR3 bases are TGTGCCAGCAGTTTTATGTGGGATGAGCAGTTCTTC.

This clonotype was counted a few times. The J gene is TRBJ2-1, the V gene TRBV7-9, with TRBD2 identical over 7 bases. From germline, CDR1 is SEHNR and CDR2 FQNEAQ (reference sequence). The V segment lost 7 bases and the J segment 7 bases; nucleotides outside the gene matches: 10. This CDR3 is 14 amino acids long. The CDR3 DNA is TGTGCCAGCATCCCTGCGGGAGTGGAGAATGAGCAGTTCTTC. It translates to CASIPAGVENEQFF.

The chain is built from TRBV20-1 and TRBJ1-5; 7 bases match TRBD1. V shed 0 bases, J shed 6 bases, and the junction held 5 bases outside the gene matches. The germline V gene encodes CDR1 DFQATT and CDR2 SNEGSKA (reference sequence). The CDR3 runs 14 residues. The CDR3: CSAREGQGGQPQHF. CDR3 nucleotide sequence: TGCAGTGCTAGAGAGGGGCAGGGGGGTCAGCCCCAGCATTTT.

The chain has TRBV11-2 and TRBJ2-2; D is perhaps TRBD1 (6 bases). The germline V and J ends were trimmed by 6 bases and 3 bases, with 11 bases remaining between them. Germline values: CDR1 SGHAT, CDR2 FQNNGV. The CDR3 sequence is 14 residues long. The CDR3 nucleotides are TGTGCCAGCAGGGACAGCCTGTACACCGGGGAGCTGTTTTTT. Translated, it gives CASRDSLYTGELFF. Complete variable domain (other parts from reference TRBV11-2 and TRBJ2-2): EAGVAQSPRYKIIEKRQSVAFWCNPISGHATLYWYQQILGQGPKLLIQFQNNGVVDDSQLPKDRFSAERLKGVDSTLKIQPAKLEDSAVYLCASRDSLYTGELFFGEGSRLTVL.